This T cell receptor beta chain was identified in a study of Ad26.COV2.S vaccination and SARS-CoV-2 variants. The overall study: The donor participated in the COV1001 trial, in its Ad26.COV2.S arm.

This CDR3 contains 13 residues. The ends were cut back, 3 bases at V and 4 bases at J, with 10 bases in the middle. The treatment is: around 19 received Ad26.COV2.S at low or high dose, single or two shots; about 5 received placebo; per-sample allocation not given. Vaccine and placebo recipients were sampled on day 63 after the first injection. As for this clone: Its antigen is undetermined.

General study findings and limits: Reported post-vaccination CD8+ and CD4+ T cell responses to spike showed substantial breadth. Measures of TCR breadth and depth may have fallen short of total T cell responses.

The data were produced by immunoSEQ multiplex PCR, yet TCRdb's version contains in-frame clones alone and is incomplete. This sample yields about 350,000 clones, of which about 88% are seen a single time; approximately 3.5% belongs to the top ten. The origin of this receptor is a person aged 18-60 years who received the Ad26.COV2.S COVID-19 vaccine or a placebo. The starting material was peripheral blood, obtained in a trial of Ad26.COV2.S vaccine versus placebo. This chain connects TRBV12-3 or TRBV12-4 to TRBJ2-7; tentatively, D is TRBD1 or TRBD2 (5 bases each). The CDR3 DNA reads TGTGCCAGCAGTTTTCTGGGGGAATACGAGCAGTACTTC. As protein: CASSFLGEYEQYF.